The 7 T cell receptor beta chains below were found in one sample sequenced in a study of T cells in Graves' hyperthyroidism and ophthalmopathy. TCR beta CDR3 sequences were amplified from RNA transcripts. The HTBI primer set was used in a first-round RT-PCR of the TCR CDR3. From the multiplex PCR reads, TCRdb called clonotypes with MiXCR, one entry per CDR3 protein. The sample has approximately 610,000 distinct CDR3 sequences, 16% seen once. The sequenced material came from blood. The receptor source for this set is a woman between 18 and 29 years old with Graves' hyperthyroidism.

Of note for this clonotype: This may come from a read error, since a much larger clone is one base off. The genes are TRBV20-1 and TRBJ1-5; D unclear. The CDR3 is made up of 14 amino acids. CDR1 DFQATT and CDR2 SNEGSKA come from the germline V gene (reference sequence). The DNA of the CDR3 is TGCGGTGCTAGAGAAGGATATAGCAATCAGCCCCAGCATTTT. It is translated as CGAREGYSNQPQHF.

This clonotype was seen repeatedly, ten times or more. V and J are TRBV11-3 and TRBJ2-5, with 7 positions matching TRBD2. The V gene end was trimmed by 4 bases and the J gene end by 4 bases; junction bases not matched to a gene: 15. This CDR3 has 17 amino acids. From germline, CDR1 is SGHNT and CDR2 YENEEA. The CDR3 loop is CASSSGRMGKRPETQYF. The CDR3 coding sequence is TGTGCCAGCAGCTCCGGGAGGATGGGAAAGAGGCCAGAGACCCAGTACTTC.

The chain employs TRBV12-3 or TRBV12-4 and TRBJ1-1, with 8 nucleotides matching TRBD1. The CDR3 loop spans 16 amino acids. The ends lost 5 bases at V and 0 bases at J; junction bases unmatched: 8. The CDR3 reads CASSQDRAGMNTEAFF. CDR3 nucleotides: TGTGCCAGCAGTCAGGACAGGGCGGGGATGAACACTGAAGCTTTCTTT.

Many counts were recorded for this clonotype. The rearrangement joins TRBV5-1 to TRBJ1-1; perhaps TRBD1 as D (5 bases). The germline V gene has CDR1 SGHRS and CDR2 YFSETQ. Trimming cost V 4 bases and J 5 bases, with 15 bases left between them. The CDR3 spans 14 residues. CDR3 residues: CASSVDTGGTEAFF. The DNA of the CDR3 is TGCGCCAGCAGCGTGGACACTGGTGGAACTGAAGCTTTCTTT.

There are many counts of this clonotype. J is TRBJ2-3 and V is TRBV28, with D possibly TRBD1 on 6 matching bases. Germline values: CDR1 MDHEN, CDR2 SYDVKM. Trimming left V 8 bases short and J 4 bases short, with 10 bases between. The CDR3 contains 12 residues. CDR3 residues: CASLGGSDTQYF. The CDR3 nucleotides are TGTGCCAGCTTAGGGGGATCAGATACGCAGTATTTT.

There are many counts of this clonotype. This chain joins TRBV7-2 and TRBJ2-3; 11 positions match TRBD2. CDR3 length: 16 amino acids. V shed 1 base and J 3 bases; nucleotides not matched to a gene: 3. The V gene's germline CDR1 is SGHTA and CDR2 FQGNSA. CDR3 nucleotide sequence: TGTGCCAGCAGCTTAGATGCTAGCGGGGGGACAGATACGCAGTATTTT. Residues: CASSLDASGGTDTQYF.

This clonotype was counted between two and nine times. V usage is TRBV12-3 or TRBV12-4 and J usage is TRBJ1-1, with D possibly being TRBD1 (5 bases). There are 16 residues in the CDR3. Trimming shortened V by 6 bases and J by 6 bases, and 23 bases separated the two germline ends. The CDR3 sequence: CASSLSILTVYAEAFF. The CDR3 DNA reads as TGTGCCAGCAGCCTCTCTATATTGACAGTATACGCTGAAGCTTTCTTT.